This T cell receptor beta chain was captured in a study of metastatic and nonmetastatic thyroid tumors. The wider study: A comparison of repertoires was made across blood and tumor or nodule tissue from malignant and benign thyroid patients. Findings and limits, study-wide: Malignant tumors reportedly showed significantly higher TCR beta diversity than benign nodules in both blood and tumor.

Worth noting for this clone: What it binds is not known.

Per the original methods: Researchers built a distant-metastasis classifier for papillary thyroid cancer that drew on CDR3 differences across clinicopathological groups. TCRdb re-clonotyped the PCR reads via MiXCR. What appears here as the V and J calls and clone size reflects TCRdb's work, not the paper's. This table has nearly 25,000 clones, roughly 24% appearing once. Patients had received no treatment of any kind before thyroid surgery. The sequence derives from a male donor with papillary thyroid cancer or a benign thyroid nodule (not recorded which). Some clones in this sample may be carry-over from other donors' samples. The sequencing sample was made of blood.

The CDR3 spells CASSSEVTGPNYGYTF. The DNA of the CDR3 is TGCGCCAGCAGCTCGGAGGTCACAGGACCTAACTATGGCTACACCTTC. The chain couples TRBV5-1 to TRBJ1-2, with D perhaps TRBD1 (5 bases). Trimming left V 3 bases short and J 0 bases short, with 15 bases between. The V gene's germline CDR1 is SGHRS and CDR2 YFSETQ. This CDR3 is built from 16 residues.